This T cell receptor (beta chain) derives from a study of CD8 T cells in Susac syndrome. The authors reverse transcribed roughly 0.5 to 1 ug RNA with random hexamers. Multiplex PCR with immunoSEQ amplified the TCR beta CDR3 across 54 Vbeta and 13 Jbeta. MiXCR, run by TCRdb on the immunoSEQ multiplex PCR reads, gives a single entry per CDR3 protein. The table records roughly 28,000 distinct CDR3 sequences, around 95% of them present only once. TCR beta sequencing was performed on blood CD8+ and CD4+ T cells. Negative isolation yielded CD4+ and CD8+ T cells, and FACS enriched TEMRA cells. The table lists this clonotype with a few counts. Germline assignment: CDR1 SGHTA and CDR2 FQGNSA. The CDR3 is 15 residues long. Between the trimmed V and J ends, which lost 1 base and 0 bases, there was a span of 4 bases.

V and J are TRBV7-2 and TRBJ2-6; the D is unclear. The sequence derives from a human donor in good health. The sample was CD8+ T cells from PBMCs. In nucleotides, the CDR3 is TGTGCCAGCAGCTTAGACTCCTCTGGGGCCAACGTCCTGACTTTC. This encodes CASSLDSSGANVLTF.